This T cell receptor beta chain originates from a study of CD4+ T cells in melanoma (dated by TCRdb to between 2021 and 2022). Context from the whole study: The study examined neoantigen-specific CD4+ T cells in human melanoma. The study at large found these results: According to the report, neoantigen-specific CD4+ T cells in melanoma displayed diverse differentiation states. The report described a correlation between neoantigen-specific CD4+ T cells and the function of CD8+ T cells, macrophages and B cells.

The donors were people with melanoma. This clone was counted a few times. Its specific antigen is unknown. The input lacks base qualities; no much larger clone sits a single base away. Library preparation was by the immunoSEQ multiplex PCR assay. What TCRdb holds here is the immuneACCESS table cut down to in-frame rearrangements. Part of the clones is not present; checked against another copy, under half of the missing clones reflect an unresolved V gene, and the others are unexplained. Here the sample has about 9,900 clones; more than 65% occur a single time. The leading ten clones occupy around 20% of the sample. This receptor was identified in a human donor with melanoma. The sample was peripheral blood.

The nucleotide sequence reads as follows: TGTGCCAGTAGTATACTAGCGGGGGGGCAGGGAGATACGCAGTATTTT. Its product reads: CASSILAGGQGDTQYF. The chain joins TRBV19 to TRBJ2-3, with TRBD2 identical over 12 junction bases. The germline V gene (reference sequence) specifies LNHDA as CDR1 and SQIVND as CDR2. From the cysteine through the phenylalanine, the CDR3 covers 16 amino acids. CDR3 DNA only is kept here, 48 bases in frame from base 1. Clipping removes 2 bases from V and 5 bases from J, with 5 as the unmatched junction base count. The reference TRBV19 and TRBJ2-3 proteins fill in what lies around the CDR3, so the full variable domain reads DGGITQSPKYLFRKEGQNVTLSCEQNLNHDAMYWYRQDPGQGLRLIYYSQIVNDFQKGDIAEGYSVSREKKESFPLTVTSAQKNPTAFYLCASSILAGGQGDTQYFGPGTRLTVL.